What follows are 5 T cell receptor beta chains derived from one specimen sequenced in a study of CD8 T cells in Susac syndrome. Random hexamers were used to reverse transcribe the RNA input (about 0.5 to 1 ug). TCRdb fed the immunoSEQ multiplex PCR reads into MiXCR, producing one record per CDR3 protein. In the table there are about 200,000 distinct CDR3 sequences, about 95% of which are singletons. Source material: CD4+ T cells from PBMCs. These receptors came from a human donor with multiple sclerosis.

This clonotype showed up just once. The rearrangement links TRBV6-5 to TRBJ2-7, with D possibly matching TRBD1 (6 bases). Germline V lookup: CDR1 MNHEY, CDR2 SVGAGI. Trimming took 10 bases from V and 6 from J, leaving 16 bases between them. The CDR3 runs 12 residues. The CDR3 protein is CATRDNLREQYF. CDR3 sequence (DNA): TGTGCCACCCGGGACAATCTACGCGAGCAGTACTTC.

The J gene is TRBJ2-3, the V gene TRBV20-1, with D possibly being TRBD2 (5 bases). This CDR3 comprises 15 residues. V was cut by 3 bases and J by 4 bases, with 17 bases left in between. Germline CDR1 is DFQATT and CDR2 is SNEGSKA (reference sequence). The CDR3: CSASASGSWADTQYF. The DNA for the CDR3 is TGCAGTGCTAGTGCCTCGGGGAGTTGGGCAGATACGCAGTATTTT.

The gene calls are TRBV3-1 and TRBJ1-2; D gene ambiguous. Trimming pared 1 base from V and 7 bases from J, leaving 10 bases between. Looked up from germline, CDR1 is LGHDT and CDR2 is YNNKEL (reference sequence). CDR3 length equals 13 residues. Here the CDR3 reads CASSQGVFGGYTF. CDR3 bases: TGTGCCAGCAGCCAAGGGGTATTTGGTGGCTACACCTTC.

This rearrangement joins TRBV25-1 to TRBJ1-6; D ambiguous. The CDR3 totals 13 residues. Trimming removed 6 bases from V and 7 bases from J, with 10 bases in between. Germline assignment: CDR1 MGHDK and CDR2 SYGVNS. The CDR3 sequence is CASRRDKNSPLHF. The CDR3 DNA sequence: TGTGCCAGCAGGAGGGATAAGAATTCACCCCTCCACTTT. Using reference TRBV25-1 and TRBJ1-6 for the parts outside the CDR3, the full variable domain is EADIYQTPRYLVIGTGKKITLECSQTMGHDKMYWYQQDPGMELHLIHYSYGVNSTEKGDLSSESTVSRIRTEHFPLTLESARPSHTSQYLCASRRDKNSPLHFGNGTRLTVT.

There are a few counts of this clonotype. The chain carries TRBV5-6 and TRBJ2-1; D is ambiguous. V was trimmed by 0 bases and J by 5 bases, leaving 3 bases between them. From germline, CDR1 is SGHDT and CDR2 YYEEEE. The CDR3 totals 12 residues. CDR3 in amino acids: CASSLDHNEQFF. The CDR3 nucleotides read TGTGCCAGCAGCTTGGACCACAATGAGCAGTTCTTC.